The 22 T cell receptor beta chains reported below all come from one sample, sequenced in a study of blood T cells in healthy people across ages. A sample-barcoded 5' primer and a J-beta primer mix were used in a second PCR of roughly 6 to 11 cycles. TCRdb fed the 5' RACE reads into MiXCR, producing one record per CDR3 protein. The sample shows a few hundred thousand distinct CDR3 sequences, roughly 29% of them seen only once. Sequencing was performed on blood. The receptors here all came from a woman aged 65 to 85 in good health.

This chain connects TRBV7-2 to TRBJ2-7; unclear D gene. Trimming stripped 2 bases from V and 6 bases from J, with 11 bases between. The CDR3 is 13 amino acids. Per the germline V gene, CDR1 is SGHTA and CDR2 is FQGNSA. The CDR3 loop is CASSLSQAREQYF. CDR3 sequence (DNA): TGTGCCAGCAGCTTAAGTCAGGCCCGCGAGCAGTACTTC.

This clonotype was counted ten times or more. The genes are TRBV7-2 and TRBJ2-5; D is perhaps TRBD1 or TRBD2 (6 bases each). V lost 5 bases and J lost 0, with 13 bases in between. Germline CDR1 reads SGHTA; CDR2 reads FQGNSA. This CDR3 comprises 15 residues. The CDR3 DNA reads as TGTGCCAGCAGCCCGGCGGGGACAAACCAAGAGACCCAGTACTTC. This gives the protein CASSPAGTNQETQYF.

The V gene is TRBV29-1, the J gene TRBJ2-2; D gene unclear. Trimming left V 3 bases short and J 4 bases short, with 12 bases between. This CDR3 spans 14 amino acids. Germline V CDR1 and CDR2: SQVTM, ANQGSEA. In DNA form, the CDR3 reads TGCAGCGTTGACTTGGGATCGGGCACCGGGGAGCTGTTTTTT. This translates into CSVDLGSGTGELFF.

This clonotype was counted between two and nine times. This chain connects TRBV5-5 to TRBJ2-2, with 10 bases identical to TRBD1. J was trimmed by 1 base and V by 2 bases; bases with no gene match: 8. Germline CDR1 is SGHKS and CDR2 is YYEKEE (reference sequence). This CDR3 spans 18 amino acids. The CDR3: CASSLGTGENRNTGELFF. CDR3 coding DNA: TGTGCCAGCAGCTTAGGGACAGGGGAAAATCGGAACACCGGGGAGCTGTTTTTT.

The chain has TRBV5-1 and TRBJ1-6; the D is unclear. The CDR3 extends over 13 amino acids. Trimming stripped 0 bases from V and 7 bases from J, with 5 bases between. CDR1 and CDR2 from the germline V gene are SGHRS and YFSETQ. CDR3 amino acids: CASSLVVNSPLHF. The CDR3 DNA reads as TGCGCCAGCAGCTTGGTGGTGAATTCACCCCTCCACTTT.

V usage is TRBV7-9 and J usage is TRBJ2-7; 7 nucleotides line up with TRBD1. The V and J ends lost 4 bases and 6 bases, in that order; junction bases with no gene match: 12. This CDR3 contains 15 residues. Germline V gives CDR1 SEHNR, CDR2 FQNEAQ (reference sequence). The CDR3 loop is CASSSSVYRGAEQYV. The CDR3 coding sequence is TGTGCCAGCAGCTCGTCGGTATACAGGGGTGCCGAGCAGTACGTC.

The genes are TRBV19 and TRBJ1-6; D possibly corresponds to TRBD1 (5 bases). Trimming removed 3 bases from V and 7 bases from J, with 13 bases in between. The CDR3 spans 15 residues. In germline, CDR1 is LNHDA, CDR2 SQIVND (reference sequence). The CDR3 reads CASSIGQGWNSPLHF. CDR3 coding DNA: TGTGCCAGTAGTATTGGGCAGGGTTGGAATTCACCCCTCCACTTT.

In this sample, this clonotype turned up a few times. The chain recombines TRBV6-5 with TRBJ1-2, with D possibly matching TRBD1 (6 bases). V was clipped by 0 bases and J by 6 bases, with 11 bases between them. Germline-derived CDR1 and CDR2 are MNHEY and SVGAGI. This CDR3 comprises 14 residues. For the CDR3, the DNA is TGTGCCAGCAGTTACTCGAGCAGGGGAAATGGCTACACCTTC. Amino acid sequence: CASSYSSRGNGYTF.

The chain links TRBV7-6 to TRBJ2-4, with D possibly matching TRBD1 (6 bases). Per germline, CDR1 SGHVS and CDR2 FNYEAQ. V was shortened by 7 bases and J by 9 bases, with 22 bases between the two germline ends. The CDR3 is made up of 15 amino acids. The CDR3 region is CASIPGAGGIGIQYF. CDR3 in DNA: TGTGCCAGCATCCCAGGGGCAGGTGGGATAGGCATTCAGTACTTC. Filled out from reference TRBV7-6 and TRBJ2-4, the complete variable domain reads GAGVSQSPRYKVTKRGQDVALRCDPISGHVSLYWYRQALGQGPEFLTYFNYEAQQDKSGLPNDRFSAERPEGSISTLTIQRTEQRDSAMYRCASIPGAGGIGIQYFGAGTRLSVL.

This clonotype was observed a few times. V usage is TRBV20-1 and J usage is TRBJ2-5, with D possibly matching TRBD1 (5 bases). The CDR3 is 13 residues long. Trimming removed 6 bases at V and 5 bases at J, with 16 bases between. Germline CDR1 DFQATT, CDR2 SNEGSKA (reference sequence). The CDR3 spells CSAPLRVQETQYF. The DNA for the CDR3 is TGCAGTGCCCCACTCAGGGTACAGGAGACCCAGTACTTC.

This chain joins TRBV10-3 and TRBJ1-5; D gene unclear. Trimming took 0 bases from V and 2 from J, leaving 8 bases between them. The CDR3 is made up of 15 amino acids. Germline lookup yields CDR1 ENHRY and CDR2 SYGVKD. The DNA for the CDR3 is TGTGCCATCAGTGAGTCGTATGCTGGCAATCAGCCCCAGCATTTT. Encoded protein: CAISESYAGNQPQHF.

This chain uses TRBV5-4 with TRBJ2-7; D perhaps matches TRBD1 (5 bases). The ends were cut back, 0 bases at V and 3 bases at J, with 10 bases in the middle. The germline gives CDR1 SGHNT, CDR2 YYREEE (reference sequence). This CDR3 is built from 14 residues. The CDR3 coding sequence is TGTGCCAGCAGCTTGGACCAGGGCTACTACGAGCAGTACTTC. This sequence encodes CASSLDQGYYEQYF.

J is TRBJ2-5 and V is TRBV3-1; TRBD2 agrees at 7 bases. CDR3 size: 16 residues. Trimming removed 0 bases from V and 5 bases from J; junction bases left unmatched: 9. Germline lookup yields CDR1 LGHDT and CDR2 YNNKEL (reference sequence). In DNA, the CDR3 is TGTGCCAGCAGCCAAGATCCAGGACTAGAGAGGGAGACCCAGTACTTC. It is translated as CASSQDPGLERETQYF.

The chain has TRBV7-8 and TRBJ2-2; D remains unclear. Germline CDR1 SGHVS, CDR2 FQNEAQ. The length of the CDR3 is 11 residues. Trimming took 7 bases from V and 8 from J, leaving 8 bases between them. CDR3 protein: CASTARGELFF. In DNA, the CDR3 is TGTGCCAGCACCGCGAGAGGGGAGCTGTTTTTT. The complete variable domain, with remaining parts taken from reference TRBV7-8 and TRBJ2-2, reads GAGVSQSPRYKVAKRGQDVALRCDPISGHVSLFWYQQALGQGPEFLTYFQNEAQLDKSGLPSDRFFAERPEGSVSTLKIQRTQQEDSAVYLCASTARGELFFGEGSRLTVL.

The sample holds a few counts of this clonotype. The chain links TRBV5-1 to TRBJ1-1, with D possibly matching TRBD1 (5 bases). The ends were cut back, 2 bases at V and 1 base at J, with 12 bases in the middle. Germline V gene sequence: CDR1 SGHRS, CDR2 YFSETQ. This CDR3 contains 15 residues. DNA for the CDR3: TGCGCCAGCAGCTTCCGACCTACAGGGAACACTGAAGCTTTCTTT. It is translated as CASSFRPTGNTEAFF.

This clonotype was observed many times. This chain links TRBV5-1 with TRBJ1-2, with D tentatively TRBD1 (5 bases). Trimming shortened V by 7 bases and J by 8 bases, and 30 bases separated the two germline ends. The CDR3 is made up of 17 amino acids. CDR1 is SGHRS, CDR2 YFSETQ, per germline. CDR3 sequence: CASLNRGGKTAPGGYTF. The CDR3 nucleotides are TGCGCCAGCCTAAACCGGGGCGGCAAGACAGCTCCTGGAGGCTACACCTTC.

This clonotype was detected a few times. V gene TRBV7-2 combines with J gene TRBJ2-1, with 15 positions matching TRBD2. After removal of 8 bases from V and 7 bases from J, the junction contained 6 bases not matched to a gene. Germline CDR1 is SGHTA and CDR2 is FQGNSA. CDR3 length equals 15 residues. The CDR3 sequence is CASGGLAGGPNEQFF. CDR3 coding DNA: TGTGCCAGCGGAGGACTAGCGGGGGGGCCGAATGAGCAGTTCTTC.

The chain employs TRBV4-3 and TRBJ1-4; D uncertain. This CDR3 comprises 14 residues. The ends were cut back, 4 bases at V and 13 bases at J, with 19 bases in the middle. Germline V lookup: CDR1 LGHNA, CDR2 YSLEER. In DNA form, the CDR3 reads TGCGCCAGCAGCCTCGGACGGTCCGTCGGTGGACTGTTTTTT. It yields the protein CASSLGRSVGGLFF.

The V and J genes are TRBV19 and TRBJ2-2, with D possibly being TRBD1 or TRBD2 (5 bases each). Germline CDR1 and CDR2: LNHDA and SQIVND (reference sequence). Trimming removed 4 bases at V and 9 bases at J, with 18 bases between. The CDR3 loop spans 15 amino acids. The CDR3 region is CASSRGTHGIRELFF. As DNA, the CDR3 is TGTGCCAGTAGTAGAGGGACCCACGGGATCCGGGAGCTGTTTTTT.

The V gene is TRBV4-2, the J gene TRBJ1-5; a possible D gene is TRBD1 (6 bases). V shed 1 base and J shed 2 bases, with 9 bases lying between them. The CDR3 consists of 15 residues. Germline loops: CDR1 LGHNA, CDR2 YNFKEQ. CDR3 region: CASSQGQEGNQPQHF. The DNA for the CDR3 is TGTGCCAGCAGCCAAGGACAGGAGGGCAATCAGCCCCAGCATTTT.

The V gene is TRBV7-6, the J gene TRBJ2-5, with D possibly TRBD2 on 6 matching bases. The germline V gene has CDR1 SGHVS and CDR2 FNYEAQ. The CDR3 is 15 amino acids. The germline V and J ends were trimmed by 2 bases and 3 bases, with 13 bases remaining between them. The CDR3 DNA is TGTGCCAGCAGCTTAATGGGGGGTGATAAAGAGACCCAGTACTTC. Residues: CASSLMGGDKETQYF.

V is TRBV9 and J is TRBJ2-3; perhaps TRBD2 as D (6 bases). The CDR3 is made up of 15 amino acids. The germline gives CDR1 SGDLS, CDR2 YYNGEE. The ends were cut back, 3 bases at V and 6 bases at J, with 17 bases in the middle. Here the CDR3 reads CASSERGSRADTQYF. The CDR3 DNA sequence: TGTGCCAGCAGCGAACGGGGGAGCCGAGCGGATACGCAGTATTTT.